Described below is a single T cell receptor (beta chain) sequence and its context. The target antigen is unknown. This record comes from a study of cytomegalovirus exposure and HLA in healthy donors. Study at large: One earlier analysis, a look at 180 million or so T cells, found 117 million unique TCR beta sequences.

V lost 2 bases and J lost 2; bases outside the gene matches: 6. CDR3 length: 15 amino acids. Germline CDR1 is SGHDT and CDR2 is YYEEEE. Points from the study as a whole: TCR beta V- and J-gene trimming was later associated with a missense DCLRE1C variant. Beyond CMV serostatus, there was no information to go on about immune exposure. A few chains tied to CMV proved CMV antigen-specific in vitro.

60 Vbeta and 13 Jbeta primers were used in PCR. Measured with immunoSEQ multiplex PCR; TCRdb has only the in-frame clones, and not every one. The table records 150,000 to 200,000 clones, roughly four fifths of them present only once. The sequenced sample was PBMCs. This clonotype was obtained from a girl under 18 in good health and CMV-seropositive. This chain connects TRBV5-6 to TRBJ2-7; 8 positions agree with TRBD1. The DNA for the CDR3 is TGTGCCAGCAGCTTTTTGGACAGGGATGCCTACGAGCAGTACTTC. Residues: CASSFLDRDAYEQYF.